The TCR beta chain described here comes from a study of T cell responses to AZD1222 COVID-19 vaccine. Findings and caveats of the study: Two AZD1222 doses significantly raised spike-specific TCR breadth and depth over controls. Baseline seropositives among AZD1222 recipients totaled only 5 to 7.

This clone was observed once. No antigen is known for it. Germline CDR1 is MNHEY and CDR2 is SMNVEV (reference sequence). This CDR3 has 15 amino acids. Deletions cut 3 bases from V and 3 bases from J, with 15 bases between. Produced via immunoSEQ multiplex PCR; TCRdb's table is partial and in-frame only. This table holds about 83,000 clones, about nine tenths found once. Sequencing was performed on peripheral blood, taken on day 0 of MenACWY control vaccination. This receptor was identified in an adult in good health. J is TRBJ2-7 and V is TRBV27; TRBD1 might be the D (5 bases). Here the CDR3 reads CASSFLARVLYEQYF. Here the CDR3 DNA reads TGTGCCAGCAGTTTTTTAGCCAGGGTGCTCTACGAGCAGTACTTC.